This T cell receptor beta chain emerged from a study of T cells expressing NK-cell markers. About the research overall: It was sorted CD3+CD56+NKG2C+, CD3+CD56+NKG2C- and CD3+CD56-NKG2C+ T cells that supplied the TCR beta repertoires. Notes on the study in general: In 5 to 7 donors, dominant CD3+CD56+NKG2C+ clones formed about 1.0-7.5% of CD8+ cells. Clones of NKG2C+ T cells that had expanded were of unclear HCMV specificity.

For this clonotype: Antigen: not known.

The CDR3 is 15 amino acids. CDR1 and CDR2 (germline): SGHTA, FQGNSA. The cDNA for TCR beta came from 5'RACE template switching with UMIs. For each CDR3 protein, TCRdb gives one entry from its re-call of the 5' RACE reads, without DNA. The ten top clones account for 3.5% to 4.5%, within a sample of about 550,000 distinct CDR3 sequences. Sample: blood T cells: a sorted CD56 or NKG2C T cell subset, CD4+ or CD8+ T cells, or bulk PBMC T cells (not recorded which). The chain combines TRBV7-2 with TRBJ2-2. The TCR was taken from a man aged 18 to 30 in good health. The chain's CDR3 is CATKKTGSNTGELFF.